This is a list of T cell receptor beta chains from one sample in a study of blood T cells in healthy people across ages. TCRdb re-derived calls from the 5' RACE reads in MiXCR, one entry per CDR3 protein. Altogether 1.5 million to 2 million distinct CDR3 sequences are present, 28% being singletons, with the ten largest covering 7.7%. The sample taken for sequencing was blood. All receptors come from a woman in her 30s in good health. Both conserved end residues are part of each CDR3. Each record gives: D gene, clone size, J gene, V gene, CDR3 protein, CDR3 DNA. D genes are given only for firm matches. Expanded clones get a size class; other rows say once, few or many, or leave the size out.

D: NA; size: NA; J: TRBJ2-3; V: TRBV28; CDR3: CASYPLGPAPTDTQYF; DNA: TGTGCCAGCTACCCCCTTGGGCCGGCACCCACAGATACGCAGTATTTT
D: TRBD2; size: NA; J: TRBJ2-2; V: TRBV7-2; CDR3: CASSLQGGAGELFF; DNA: TGTGCCAGCAGCTTGCAGGGAGGGGCCGGGGAGCTGTTTTTT
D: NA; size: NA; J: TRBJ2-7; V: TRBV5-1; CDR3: CASSLQPGDASYEQYF; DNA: TGCGCCAGCAGCTTACAGCCTGGGGACGCCTCCTACGAGCAGTACTTC
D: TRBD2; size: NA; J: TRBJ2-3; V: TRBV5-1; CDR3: CANSLGGTSGVDTQYF; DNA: TGCGCCAACAGCTTAGGCGGGACTAGCGGGGTAGATACGCAGTATTTT
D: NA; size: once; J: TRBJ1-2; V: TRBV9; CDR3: CASSRTGTVMGYTF; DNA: TGTGCCAGCAGTCGCACCGGGACGGTCATGGGCTACACCTTC
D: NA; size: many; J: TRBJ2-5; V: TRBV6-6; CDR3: CASSGRWAGGIETQYF; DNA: TGTGCCAGCAGTGGCCGATGGGCAGGGGGGATTGAGACCCAGTACTTC
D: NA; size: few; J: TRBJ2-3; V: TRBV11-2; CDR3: CASGVSGGTDTQYF; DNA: TGTGCCAGCGGCGTTAGCGGCGGCACAGATACGCAGTATTTT
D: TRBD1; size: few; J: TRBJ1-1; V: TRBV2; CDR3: CASSEGGTVGTEAFF; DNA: TGTGCCAGCAGTGAAGGTGGGACAGTGGGCACTGAAGCTTTCTTT
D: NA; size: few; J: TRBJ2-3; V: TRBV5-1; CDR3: CASSLRGPGSTQTTDTQYF; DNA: TGCGCCAGCAGCTTGAGGGGACCGGGGTCCACACAAACCACAGATACGCAGTATTTT
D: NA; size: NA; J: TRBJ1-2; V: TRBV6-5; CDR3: CTTSQGRYDYTF; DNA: TGTACCACTTCCCAGGGCCGCTATGACTACACCTTC
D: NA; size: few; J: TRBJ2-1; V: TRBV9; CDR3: CASSVAGQPGYNEQFF; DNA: TGTGCCAGCAGCGTAGCTGGACAGCCCGGGTACAATGAGCAGTTCTTC
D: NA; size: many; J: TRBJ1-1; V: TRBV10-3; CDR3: CAISGGATEAFF; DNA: TGTGCCATCAGTGGGGGGGCAACTGAAGCTTTCTTT
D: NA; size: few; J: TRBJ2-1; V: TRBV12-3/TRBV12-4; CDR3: CASRPGGTAYNEQFF; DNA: TGTGCCAGCAGGCCGGGGGGGACAGCCTACAATGAGCAGTTCTTC
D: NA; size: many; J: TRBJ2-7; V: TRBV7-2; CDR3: CASSLGARADAYEQYF; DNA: TGTGCCAGCAGCTTAGGGGCAAGGGCAGACGCCTACGAGCAGTACTTC
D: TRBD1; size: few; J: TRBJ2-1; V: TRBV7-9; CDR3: CASTDDRGLDNEQFF; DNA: TGTGCCAGCACCGACGACAGGGGTTTGGATAATGAGCAGTTCTTC
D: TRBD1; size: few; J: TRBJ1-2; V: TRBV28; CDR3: CASSTTGLGYGYTF; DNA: TGTGCCAGCAGTACGACAGGGCTGGGCTATGGCTACACCTTC
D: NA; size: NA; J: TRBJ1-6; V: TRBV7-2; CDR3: CASRLGSSPLHF; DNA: TGTGCCAGCAGGTTGGGCTCTTCACCCCTCCACTTT
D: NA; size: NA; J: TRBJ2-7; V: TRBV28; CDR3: CASRGPELLGQYF; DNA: TGTGCCAGCAGAGGACCCGAACTCCTCGGGCAGTACTTC
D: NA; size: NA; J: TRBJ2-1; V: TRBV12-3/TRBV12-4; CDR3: CASTLRGATYNEQFF; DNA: TGTGCCAGCACTCTCCGCGGGGCAACATACAATGAGCAGTTCTTC
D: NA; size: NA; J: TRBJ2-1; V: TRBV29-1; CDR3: CSVAHIGGGYNARFF; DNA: TGCAGCGTTGCCCATATTGGCGGGGGCTACAATGCGCGGTTCTTC
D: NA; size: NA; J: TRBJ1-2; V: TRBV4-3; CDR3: CASSQVLRGSGYTF; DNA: TGCGCCAGCAGCCAAGTCCTCCGAGGGAGTGGCTACACCTTC
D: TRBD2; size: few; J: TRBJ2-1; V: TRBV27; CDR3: CASNSPSGYNEQFF; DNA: TGTGCCAGCAACTCGCCTAGCGGGTACAATGAGCAGTTCTTC
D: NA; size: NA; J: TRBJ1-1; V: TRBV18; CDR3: CASSQKQKRNTEAFF; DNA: TGTGCCAGCTCCCAAAAGCAGAAAAGGAACACTGAAGCTTTCTTT
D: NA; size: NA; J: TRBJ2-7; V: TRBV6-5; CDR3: CASSYSIQGFNEQYF; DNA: TGTGCCAGCAGTTACTCGATCCAGGGTTTCAACGAGCAGTACTTC
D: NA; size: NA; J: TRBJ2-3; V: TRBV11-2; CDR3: CASSLTYRASTDTQYF; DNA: TGTGCCAGCAGCTTAACCTACAGGGCAAGCACAGATACGCAGTATTTT
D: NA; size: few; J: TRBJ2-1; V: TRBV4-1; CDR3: CASSHPPSRNEQFF; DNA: TGCGCCAGCAGCCACCCACCTAGCCGCAATGAGCAGTTCTTC
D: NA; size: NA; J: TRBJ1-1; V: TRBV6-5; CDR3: CASSYSVSRKNTEAFF; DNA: TGTGCCAGCAGTTACTCAGTGAGCAGAAAGAACACTGAAGCTTTCTTT
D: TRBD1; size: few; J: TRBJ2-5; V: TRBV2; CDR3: CASSILTGGVETQYF; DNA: TGTGCCAGCAGTATCCTGACAGGGGGCGTAGAGACCCAGTACTTC
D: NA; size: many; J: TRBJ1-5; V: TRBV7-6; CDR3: CASSLDGGPQHF; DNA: TGTGCCAGCAGCTTGGATGGAGGACCCCAGCATTTT
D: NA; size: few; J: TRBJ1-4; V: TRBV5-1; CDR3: CASSHDSATNEKLFF; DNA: TGCGCCAGCAGCCACGACAGTGCGACTAATGAAAAACTGTTTTTT
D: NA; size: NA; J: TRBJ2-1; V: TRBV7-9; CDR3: CASSVSGTSNNEQFF; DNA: TGTGCCAGCAGCGTGTCCGGGACTTCCAACAATGAGCAGTTCTTC
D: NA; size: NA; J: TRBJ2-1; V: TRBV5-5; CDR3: CASSLDGTTGGSREQFF; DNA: TGTGCCAGCAGCTTGGACGGTACGACAGGAGGTTCTCGAGAGCAGTTCTTC
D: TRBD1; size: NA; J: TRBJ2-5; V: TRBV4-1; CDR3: CASSQLRAGTGVETQYF; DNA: TGCGCCAGCAGCCAACTAAGGGCCGGGACAGGCGTGGAGACCCAGTACTTC
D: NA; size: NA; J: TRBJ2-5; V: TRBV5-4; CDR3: CASSLPGLGRSTQYF; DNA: TGTGCCAGCAGCTTACCTGGCCTAGGCCGGTCGACCCAGTACTTC
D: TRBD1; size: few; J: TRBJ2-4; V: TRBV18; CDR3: CASSPEQGKGIQYF; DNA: TGTGCCAGCTCACCGGAACAGGGGAAGGGCATTCAGTACTTC
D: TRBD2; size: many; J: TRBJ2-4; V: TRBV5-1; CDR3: CASSLGTSGNIQYF; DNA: TGCGCCAGCAGCTTGGGAACTAGCGGGAACATTCAGTACTTC
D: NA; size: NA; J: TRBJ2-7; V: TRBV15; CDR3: CATSRRARGSHEQYF; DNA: TGTGCCACCAGCAGACGCGCCAGGGGATCCCACGAGCAGTACTTC
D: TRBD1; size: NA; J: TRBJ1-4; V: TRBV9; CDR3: CASSAQGITNEKLFF; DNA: TGTGCCAGCAGCGCACAGGGGATAACTAATGAAAAACTGTTTTTT
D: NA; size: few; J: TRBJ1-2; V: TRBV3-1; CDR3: CASSPGGTNQRSGYTF; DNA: TGTGCCAGCAGTCCCGGGGGGACTAACCAACGGTCCGGCTACACCTTC
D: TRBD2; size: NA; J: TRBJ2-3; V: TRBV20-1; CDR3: CSAPRLGLAGDTQYF; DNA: TGCAGTGCTCCAAGGTTGGGACTAGCGGGAGATACGCAGTATTTT
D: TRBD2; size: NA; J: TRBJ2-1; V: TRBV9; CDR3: CASSVMVLAANEQFF; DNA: TGTGCCAGCAGCGTAATGGTACTAGCGGCCAATGAGCAGTTCTTC
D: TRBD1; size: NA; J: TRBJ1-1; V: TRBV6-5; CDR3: CASSHRTGVLTEAFF; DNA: TGTGCCAGCAGTCACCGGACAGGGGTATTGACTGAAGCTTTCTTT
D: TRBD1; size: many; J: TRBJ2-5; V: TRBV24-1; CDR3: CATSDPGQGEETQYF; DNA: TGTGCCACCAGTGATCCGGGACAGGGTGAGGAGACCCAGTACTTC
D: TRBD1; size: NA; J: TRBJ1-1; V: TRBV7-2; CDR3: CASSSARTGFQAFF; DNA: TGTGCCAGCAGCTCCGCTAGGACAGGGTTCCAAGCTTTCTTT
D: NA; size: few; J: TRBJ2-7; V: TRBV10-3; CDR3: CAISERTRGLASYEQYF; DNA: TGTGCCATCAGTGAGAGGACCCGGGGCCTTGCATCTTACGAGCAGTACTTC
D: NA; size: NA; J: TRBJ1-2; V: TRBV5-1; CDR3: CACRLPGAGGYTF; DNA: TGCGCCTGCAGACTCCCGGGAGCTGGGGGCTACACCTTC